This is a list of T cell receptor beta chains from one sample in a study of cytomegalovirus exposure and HLA in healthy donors. The repertoire was sequenced with immunoSEQ multiplex PCR; TCRdb's copy has only in-frame clones and lacks some. This sample's clone table lists about 120,000 clones. Sample: PBMCs. All receptors derive from a man aged 18 to 35 in good health and CMV-seronegative. Both conserved end residues are part of each CDR3.

v_gene	CDR3aa
TRBV28	CASKVGEETQYF
TRBV5-1	CASSETTGKLGDTF
TRBV19	CASSIGGHNQPQHF
TRBV7-9	CASSPRQFPGTGGYGYTF
TRBV27	CASRPGTGAARANVLTF
TRBV27	CASRGQGAKEAGYTF
TRBV28	CASRQQGIASSKETQYF
TRBV27	CASTPGRFGNTEAFF
TRBV5-6	CASSFSGTSIETQYF
TRBV29-1	CSVDNQGAGGYTF
TRBV29-1	CSADLGGGSYGYTF
TRBV5-4	CASSSGQGRYEQYF
TRBV7-3	CASSLKPRTPGSLGYTF
TRBV7-9	CASSIRLSSGANVLTF
TRBV9	CASGTGGGTEAFF
TRBV7-9	CASSPGVVPSTDTQYF
TRBV2	CASVGGNTGELFF
TRBV28	CASSLTGLNTIYF
TRBV9	CASSVGDRGAYHYGYTF
TRBV5-1	CASSAAPDIRTGELFF
TRBV19	CASSIAGLRDGYTF
TRBV30	CARQGSTEAFF
TRBV15	CATSNPDSITYEQYF
TRBV2	CASSPPVGVNEQFF